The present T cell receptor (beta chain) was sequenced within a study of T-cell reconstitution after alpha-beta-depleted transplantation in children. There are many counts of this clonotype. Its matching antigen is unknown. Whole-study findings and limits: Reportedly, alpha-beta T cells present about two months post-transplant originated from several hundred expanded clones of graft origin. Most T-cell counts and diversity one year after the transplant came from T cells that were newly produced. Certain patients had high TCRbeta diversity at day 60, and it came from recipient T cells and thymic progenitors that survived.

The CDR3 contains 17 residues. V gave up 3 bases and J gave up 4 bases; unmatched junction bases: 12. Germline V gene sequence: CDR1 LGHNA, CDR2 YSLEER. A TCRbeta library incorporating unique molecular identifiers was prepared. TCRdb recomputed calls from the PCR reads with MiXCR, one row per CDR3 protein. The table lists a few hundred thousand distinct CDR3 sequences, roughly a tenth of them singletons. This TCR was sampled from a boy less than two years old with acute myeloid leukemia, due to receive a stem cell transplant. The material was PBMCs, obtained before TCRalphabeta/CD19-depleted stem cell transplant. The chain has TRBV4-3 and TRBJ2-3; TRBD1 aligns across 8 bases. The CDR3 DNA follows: TGCGCCAGCAGCCAGCACCAGACAGGGGCCACGGCAGATACGCAGTATTTT. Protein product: CASSQHQTGATADTQYF.